This is a list of T cell receptor beta chains from one sample in a study of blood T cell repertoires in COVID-19. Measured with immunoSEQ multiplex PCR; TCRdb has only the in-frame clones, and not every one. The data hold about 150,000 clones, with around 78% observed a single time. The sequenced sample was peripheral blood. Source of these receptors: a man older than 75 with acute or convalescent COVID-19. The CDR3 runs from the conserved cysteine through the conserved F or W. The order of the fields is clone size, D gene, J gene, V gene, CDR3 protein, CDR3 DNA. D genes are given only for firm matches. Clone size is not always given. Where it is, it says once, few, many or a class for expanded clones.

>.|TRBD1|TRBJ2-7|TRBV5-6
CASSLGQGTDGQYF
TGTGCCAGCAGCTTGGGACAGGGCACTGACGGGCAGTACTTC
>.|.|TRBJ1-1|TRBV30
CAWRWDFDTEAFF
TGTGCCTGGAGATGGGACTTTGACACTGAAGCTTTCTTT
>.|.|TRBJ2-1|TRBV6-5
CASSYWATGNEQFF
TGTGCCAGCAGCTACTGGGCGACAGGTAATGAGCAGTTCTTC
>.|.|TRBJ2-7|TRBV7-8
CASSLVGYEQYF
TGTGCCAGCAGCTTAGTCGGCTACGAGCAGTACTTC
>.|.|TRBJ1-1|TRBV11-3
CASSLGTGGAMNTEAFF
TGTGCCAGCAGCTTAGGGACGGGGGGGGCGATGAACACTGAAGCTTTCTTT
>.|TRBD2|TRBJ2-3|TRBV4-2
CASSRDRLAGGSFTDTQYF
TGTGCCAGCAGCCGTGACCGGCTAGCGGGGGGGTCCTTCACAGATACGCAGTATTTT
>.|TRBD1|TRBJ1-1|TRBV28
CASSLSTGVGATEAFF
TGTGCCAGCAGTTTATCGACAGGGGTGGGGGCCACTGAAGCTTTCTTT
>.|.|TRBJ1-6|TRBV7-6
CASSLNPGGGSNNSPLHF
TGTGCCAGCAGCTTAAACCCTGGGGGGGGTTCAAATAATTCACCCCTCCACTTT
>.|.|TRBJ2-1|TRBV20-1
CSAMSDEQFF
TGCAGTGCTATGTCCGATGAGCAGTTCTTC
>.|.|TRBJ1-4|TRBV2
CASSEAPQGYEKLFF
TGTGCCAGCAGTGAAGCGCCCCAGGGGTATGAAAAACTGTTTTTT
>.|.|TRBJ2-7|TRBV6-1
CASRVSSYEQYF
TGTGCCAGCAGAGTTAGCTCCTACGAGCAGTACTTC
>.|TRBD2|TRBJ2-3|TRBV6-2/TRBV6-3
CASSYSRSSGRDTQYF
TGTGCCAGCAGTTACTCGAGATCTAGCGGACGAGATACGCAGTATTTT
>few|.|TRBJ1-5|TRBV7-8
CASSGGASYSNQPQHF
TGTGCCAGCAGCGGAGGGGCCAGCTATAGCAATCAGCCCCAGCATTTT
>.|.|TRBJ2-3|TRBV19
CASNRQITDTQYF
TGTGCCAGTAATCGACAGATAACAGATACGCAGTATTTT
>.|TRBD1|TRBJ2-1|TRBV5-1
CASSLNSGQGNNEQFF
TGCGCCAGCAGCTTGAACTCGGGACAGGGAAACAATGAGCAGTTCTTC
>.|.|TRBJ1-1|TRBV5-4
CASSLGQVAEAFF
TGTGCCAGCAGCTTGGGCCAGGTAGCTGAAGCTTTCTTT
>.|TRBD1|TRBJ1-1|TRBV7-9
CASSLSRQGAEAFF
TGTGCCAGCAGCTTGTCCCGACAGGGGGCTGAAGCTTTCTTT
>few|.|TRBJ1-4|TRBV2
CASSEAALGKLFF
TGTGCCAGCAGTGAGGCAGCCCTAGGAAAACTGTTTTTT
>.|.|TRBJ2-1|TRBV18
CASSRQGYNEQFF
TGTGCCAGCTCACGTCAGGGGTACAATGAGCAGTTCTTC
>.|.|TRBJ1-5|TRBV3-1/TRBV3-2
CASSRGWVTNQPQHF
TGTGCCAGCAGCAGGGGCTGGGTAACCAATCAGCCCCAGCATTTT
>.|.|TRBJ1-1|TRBV7-8
CASSLDTGPNTEAFF
TGTGCCAGCAGCTTAGACACAGGGCCCAACACTGAAGCTTTCTTT
>.|.|TRBJ2-1|TRBV21-1
CASSYRGGRDYYNEQFF
TGTGCCAGCAGCTACCGGGGAGGGAGGGATTATTACAATGAGCAGTTCTTC